Listed below are T cell receptor beta chains from one sample, sequenced in a study of T cells in Graves' hyperthyroidism and ophthalmopathy. TCRdb re-called the multiplex PCR reads with MiXCR, one entry per CDR3 protein. The sample has about 560,000 distinct CDR3 sequences, 11% to 15% seen once. Sequencing was carried out using blood. These receptors came from a woman aged 40 to 50 with Graves' hyperthyroidism. Each CDR3 is given with its conserved first and last residue. Each record gives: V gene, J gene, clone size, D gene, CDR3 DNA, CDR3 protein. D genes are given only for firm matches. Expanded clones are given a class, and other clones once, few, many or no size at all.

v_gene: TRBV4-1; j_gene: TRBJ1-2; abundance: -; d_gene: -; CDR3nt: TGCGCCAGCAGCCAAGAGACGGGGGGATTCTATGGCTACACCTTC; CDR3aa: CASSQETGGFYGYTF
v_gene: TRBV12-3/TRBV12-4; j_gene: TRBJ1-4; abundance: many; d_gene: TRBD1; CDR3nt: TGTGCCAGCAGCCCCCGCCGGACAGGGTCTGAAAAACTGTTTTTT; CDR3aa: CASSPRRTGSEKLFF
v_gene: TRBV2; j_gene: TRBJ1-1; abundance: many; d_gene: -; CDR3nt: TGTGCCAGCGCCTTTGACACTGAAGCTTTCTTT; CDR3aa: CASAFDTEAFF
v_gene: TRBV28; j_gene: TRBJ2-7; abundance: many; d_gene: -; CDR3nt: TGTGCCAGCAGTTGGGCAGGGGAGGCCTACGAGCAGTACTTC; CDR3aa: CASSWAGEAYEQYF
v_gene: TRBV12-3/TRBV12-4; j_gene: TRBJ1-1; abundance: many; d_gene: -; CDR3nt: TGTGCCAGCAGTTTTGGAGGGACTAGCACTGAAGCTTTCTTT; CDR3aa: CASSFGGTSTEAFF
v_gene: TRBV5-1; j_gene: TRBJ1-5; abundance: -; d_gene: TRBD1; CDR3nt: TGCGCCAGCAGCGTAGGGACAGGGTTCAATCAGCCCCAGCATTTT; CDR3aa: CASSVGTGFNQPQHF
v_gene: TRBV2; j_gene: TRBJ2-5; abundance: many; d_gene: -; CDR3nt: TGTGCCAGCAGAACCGGGACTCTGGAAGAGACCCAGTACTTC; CDR3aa: CASRTGTLEETQYF
v_gene: TRBV27; j_gene: TRBJ2-1; abundance: -; d_gene: -; CDR3nt: TGTGCCAGCAGTCCGCGGACTAACAATGAGCAGTTCTTC; CDR3aa: CASSPRTNNEQFF
v_gene: TRBV13; j_gene: TRBJ2-1; abundance: many; d_gene: TRBD2; CDR3nt: TGTGCCAGCAGCTTAGGGGCGACGGGAGGGCCTACTGAGCAGTTCTTC; CDR3aa: CASSLGATGGPTEQFF
v_gene: TRBV6-6; j_gene: TRBJ2-1; abundance: many; d_gene: TRBD1; CDR3nt: TGTGCCAGCAGTTACGAGGTGAAGGGGGCAAACAATGAGCAGTTCTTC; CDR3aa: CASSYEVKGANNEQFF
v_gene: TRBV18; j_gene: TRBJ1-2; abundance: many; d_gene: TRBD1; CDR3nt: TGTGCCAGCTCACCGCAGGGGGCAGATGGCTACACCTTC; CDR3aa: CASSPQGADGYTF
v_gene: TRBV28; j_gene: TRBJ1-2; abundance: many; d_gene: -; CDR3nt: TGTGCCAGCAATACAGATAACTATGGCTACACCTTC; CDR3aa: CASNTDNYGYTF
v_gene: TRBV3-1; j_gene: TRBJ2-1; abundance: many; d_gene: -; CDR3nt: TGTGCCAGCAGCCAAGATCAGAAGAGTGAGCAGTTCTTC; CDR3aa: CASSQDQKSEQFF
v_gene: TRBV20-1; j_gene: TRBJ2-3; abundance: many; d_gene: -; CDR3nt: TGCAGTGCCAAGAGGCAGGCCGGAACGGGCACAGATACGCAGTATTTT; CDR3aa: CSAKRQAGTGTDTQYF
v_gene: TRBV12-5; j_gene: TRBJ2-3; abundance: -; d_gene: TRBD2; CDR3nt: TGTGCTAGTTCTTTCCGGGTAGCGGGAGTTACAGATACGCAGTATTTT; CDR3aa: CASSFRVAGVTDTQYF
v_gene: TRBV10-1; j_gene: TRBJ1-2; abundance: -; d_gene: -; CDR3nt: TGCGCCAGCCCCCGCTACTTCATAAACTATGGCTACACCTTC; CDR3aa: CASPRYFINYGYTF
v_gene: TRBV7-3; j_gene: TRBJ2-1; abundance: many; d_gene: TRBD2; CDR3nt: TGTGCCAGCAGCTCCCGACTAGCGGAGGGGGTGGATGAGCAGTTCTTC; CDR3aa: CASSSRLAEGVDEQFF
v_gene: TRBV7-9; j_gene: TRBJ2-3; abundance: many; d_gene: -; CDR3nt: TGTGCCAGCGGGAGGCCAGATACGCAGTATTTT; CDR3aa: CASGRPDTQYF
v_gene: TRBV10-1; j_gene: TRBJ2-5; abundance: many; d_gene: -; CDR3nt: TGCGCCAGCAGTGAGGACAGGAATGGACAAGAGACCCAGTACTTC; CDR3aa: CASSEDRNGQETQYF
v_gene: TRBV28; j_gene: TRBJ2-7; abundance: many; d_gene: TRBD2; CDR3nt: TGTGCCAGCATACTAGCGGGAGACTCCTACGAGCAGTACTTC; CDR3aa: CASILAGDSYEQYF
v_gene: TRBV7-8; j_gene: TRBJ1-1; abundance: many; d_gene: -; CDR3nt: TGTGCCAGCAGCCCGGGTGTTGAGCGCGGCACTGAAGCTTTCTTT; CDR3aa: CASSPGVERGTEAFF
v_gene: TRBV18; j_gene: TRBJ1-3; abundance: many; d_gene: -; CDR3nt: TGTGCCAGCTCACCACCGGGAAACTCTGGAAACACCATATATTTT; CDR3aa: CASSPPGNSGNTIYF
v_gene: TRBV4-1; j_gene: TRBJ1-5; abundance: few; d_gene: -; CDR3nt: TGCGCCAGCAGCCAAGTCGGGCAGAGCAATCAGCCCCAGCATTTT; CDR3aa: CASSQVGQSNQPQHF
v_gene: TRBV4-1; j_gene: TRBJ1-5; abundance: -; d_gene: -; CDR3nt: TGCGCCAGCAGCCAGGGAACACATCAGCCCCAGCATTTT; CDR3aa: CASSQGTHQPQHF
v_gene: TRBV19; j_gene: TRBJ1-5; abundance: -; d_gene: -; CDR3nt: TGTGCCAGTAGTCCGCGGACGGATAGCAATCAGCCCCAGCATTTT; CDR3aa: CASSPRTDSNQPQHF
v_gene: TRBV5-4; j_gene: TRBJ2-2; abundance: few; d_gene: -; CDR3nt: TGTGCCAGCAGCTTGGGGTCTAGCCTGCCCCCTCCCGGGGAGCTGTTTTTT; CDR3aa: CASSLGSSLPPPGELFF
v_gene: TRBV24-1; j_gene: TRBJ1-2; abundance: many; d_gene: TRBD1; CDR3nt: TGTGCCACCAGTGGAGGGACAGAGCACGCTAACTATGGCTACACCTTC; CDR3aa: CATSGGTEHANYGYTF
v_gene: TRBV7-2; j_gene: TRBJ1-4; abundance: -; d_gene: -; CDR3nt: TGTGCCAGCAGCTTATGGGCAAGGAGGGAGGAAAAACTGTTTTTT; CDR3aa: CASSLWARREEKLFF
v_gene: TRBV6-1; j_gene: TRBJ2-7; abundance: many; d_gene: -; CDR3nt: TGTGCCAGCAGTGAATGGTCCTACGGACTGGGCTCGGGAGTGGAGCAGTACTTC; CDR3aa: CASSEWSYGLGSGVEQYF
v_gene: TRBV20-1; j_gene: TRBJ1-2; abundance: many; d_gene: -; CDR3nt: TGCAGTGCTACCCAGACTAACTATGGCTACACCTTC; CDR3aa: CSATQTNYGYTF